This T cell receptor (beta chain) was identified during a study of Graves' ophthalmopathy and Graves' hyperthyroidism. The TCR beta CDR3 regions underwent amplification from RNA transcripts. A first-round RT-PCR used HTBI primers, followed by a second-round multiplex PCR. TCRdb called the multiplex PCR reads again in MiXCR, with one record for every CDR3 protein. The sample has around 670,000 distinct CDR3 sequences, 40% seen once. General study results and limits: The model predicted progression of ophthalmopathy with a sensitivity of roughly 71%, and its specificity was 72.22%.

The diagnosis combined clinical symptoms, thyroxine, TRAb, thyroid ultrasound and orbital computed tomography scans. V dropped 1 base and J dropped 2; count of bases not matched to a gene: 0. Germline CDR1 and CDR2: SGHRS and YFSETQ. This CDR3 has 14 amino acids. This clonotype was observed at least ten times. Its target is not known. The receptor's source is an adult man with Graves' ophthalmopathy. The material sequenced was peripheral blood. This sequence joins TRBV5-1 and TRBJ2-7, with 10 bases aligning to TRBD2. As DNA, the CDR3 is TGCGCCAGCAGCTTGACTAGCGGGACCTACGAGCAGTACTTC. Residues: CASSLTSGTYEQYF.